The 27 T cell receptor beta chains presented below share a single source sample, sequenced in a study of CD8 T cell repertoires and HIV-1 epitope variants. Sequencing used immunoSEQ multiplex PCR; TCRdb keeps in-frame clones, though not all of them. Counted here are 95,000 or so clones, 60% to 80% occurring once; the ten biggest clones make up under 30%. Sequencing was performed on uncultured baseline CD8+ T cells from peripheral blood mononuclear cells (PBMCs). These receptors originate from a male donor with HIV.

The chain recombines TRBV23-1 with TRBJ1-1, with D unresolved. TRBV23-1 is classed as an ORF, of uncertain function. Trimming took off 7 bases at V and 5 bases at J, with 17 bases between the two ends. This CDR3 comprises 14 residues. For the CDR3, the DNA is TGCGCCAGCAACGAAAGGGAGGTTTGGACTGAAGCTTTCTTT. Translated, it gives CASNEREVWTEAFF.

The chain links TRBV5-1 to TRBJ2-3; 12 bases line up with TRBD2. Germline values: CDR1 SGHRS, CDR2 YFSETQ. J lost 6 bases, V lost 0 bases, and 5 bases had no gene match. CDR3 size: 16 residues. The CDR3 sequence is CASSLGRLAGDDTQYF. CDR3 bases: TGCGCCAGCAGCTTGGGAAGACTAGCGGGAGACGATACGCAGTATTTT.

The chain combines TRBV5-8 with TRBJ1-5; D not certain. V gave up 3 bases and J gave up 5 bases, with 9 bases separating them. This CDR3 comprises 13 residues. Germline CDR1 and CDR2: SGHTS and YDEGEE. The CDR3 is CASSSPMDQPQHF. The CDR3 DNA follows: TGTGCCAGCAGCTCCCCAATGGATCAGCCCCAGCATTTT.

The CDR3 bases are TGTGCCAGCAGCGGAGGGGGATACACAGATACGCAGTATTTT. This sequence encodes CASSGGGYTDTQYF. The gene calls are TRBV9 and TRBJ2-3; possible D gene TRBD1, 6 bases. Germline V gene data show CDR1 as SGDLS and CDR2 as YYNGEE. With 3 bases removed from V and 2 bases from J, the gap between germline ends came to 10 bases. The CDR3 extends over 14 amino acids.

The chain couples TRBV7-9 to TRBJ2-7; 8 positions agree with TRBD2. Germline V CDR1 and CDR2: SEHNR, FQNEAQ (reference sequence). Trimming took 5 bases from V and 12 from J; bases not matched to a gene: 15. The CDR3 totals 14 residues. CDR3 region: CASSDNSGTRVLYF. The CDR3, as DNA: TGTGCCAGCAGCGACAATAGCGGGACTCGTGTTCTGTACTTC.

The rearrangement uses TRBV19 and TRBJ2-7; tentative D call: TRBD1 (5 bases). Trimming took off 2 bases at V and 3 bases at J, with 11 bases between the two ends. The CDR3 is 14 amino acids. From germline, CDR1 is LNHDA and CDR2 SQIVND (reference sequence). The DNA for the CDR3 is TGTGCCAGTAGTATATACAGGATTGGCTACGAGCAGTACTTC. Its protein is CASSIYRIGYEQYF.

This sequence joins TRBV2 and TRBJ2-3; 8 positions agree with TRBD2. This CDR3 has 16 residues. Germline CDR1 SNHLY, CDR2 FYNNEI. The V segment lost 6 bases and the J segment 0 bases; nucleotides outside the gene matches: 8. CDR3 loop: CASSLRTSSSTDTQYF. The CDR3 DNA is TGTGCCAGCAGCCTCAGGACTAGCAGTAGCACAGATACGCAGTATTTT.

The chain carries TRBV6-5 and TRBJ1-6, with D perhaps matching TRBD1 (5 bases). Trimming pared 6 bases from V and 5 bases from J, leaving 11 bases between. From germline, CDR1 is MNHEY and CDR2 SVGAGI. The CDR3 has 14 amino acids. CDR3 sequence: CASSLKGNNSPLHF. For the CDR3, the DNA is TGTGCCAGCAGCCTTAAGGGGAATAATTCACCCCTCCACTTT.

V is TRBV7-9 and J is TRBJ1-5, with a weak D call TRBD1 (5 bases). With 5 bases removed from V and 3 bases from J, the gap between germline ends came to 14 bases. The CDR3 consists of 15 residues. Germline CDR1 is SEHNR and CDR2 is FQNEAQ (reference sequence). The CDR3 sequence is CASSRIEGFNQPQHF. The CDR3 DNA sequence: TGTGCCAGCAGCCGAATAGAGGGGTTCAATCAGCCCCAGCATTTT.

This rearrangement joins TRBV4-1 to TRBJ2-5; TRBD2 agrees at 13 bases. Germline V gene sequence: CDR1 MGHRA, CDR2 YSYEKL. This CDR3 spans 17 amino acids. V shed 0 bases and J 4 bases; nucleotides not matched to a gene: 5. The CDR3 region has the DNA TGCGCCAGCAGCCAAGAATTTACTAGCGGGGGGGGAGAGACCCAGTACTTC. Its protein is CASSQEFTSGGGETQYF.

CDR3 region: CASAGPEQETQYF. The CDR3, as DNA: TGTGCTTCGGCGGGGCCAGAACAAGAGACCCAGTACTTC. The rearrangement links TRBV19 to TRBJ2-5; maybe TRBD2 (6 bases). CDR3 length: 13 residues. CDR1 LNHDA and CDR2 SQIVND come from the germline V gene (reference sequence).

The genes are TRBV19 and TRBJ2-7; 12 bases fit TRBD1. The CDR3 loop spans 16 amino acids. In germline, CDR1 is LNHDA, CDR2 SQIVND (reference sequence). The J segment lost 5 bases and the V segment lost 4 bases, leaving 9 bases of the junction unmatched. The CDR3 here is CASSTQPGQGANEQYF. In DNA, the CDR3 is TGTGCCAGTAGTACCCAACCGGGACAGGGGGCAAACGAGCAGTACTTC.

The count of this clone is one. The chain's CDR3 is CASCPVGTYNEQFF. Here the CDR3 DNA reads TGTGCCAGCTGCCCCGTCGGCACCTACAATGAGCAGTTCTTC. This chain joins TRBV28 and TRBJ2-1; D ambiguous. The CDR3 is 14 residues long. V dropped 8 bases and J dropped 2 bases, with 13 bases sitting between them. From germline, CDR1 is MDHEN and CDR2 SYDVKM.

This clone occurred a few times. The V and J genes are TRBV7-3 and TRBJ2-1; D not resolved. The germline V and J ends were trimmed by 2 bases and 10 bases, with 6 bases remaining between them. The germline CDR1 and CDR2 sequences are SGHTA and FQGTGA. This CDR3 contains 11 residues. The CDR3 nucleotides are TGTGCCAGCAGCTTAGAGAGCGAGCAGTTCTTC. This gives the protein CASSLESEQFF.

The rearrangement links TRBV25-1 to TRBJ1-2; 9 positions match TRBD1. Losses at the gene ends were 0 bases for V and 8 bases for J; bases not matched to a gene: 7. This CDR3 is built from 15 residues. Looked up from germline, CDR1 is MGHDK and CDR2 is SYGVNS. CDR3 coding DNA: TGTGCCAGCAGTGAATATACAGGGGGCCCTGGAGGCTACACCTTC. Its translation: CASSEYTGGPGGYTF.

The chain is built from TRBV5-8 and TRBJ2-1; 7 nucleotides align to TRBD1. Unmatched junction bases numbered 5, after V lost 4 bases and J lost 1 base. The CDR3 runs to 15 residues. Germline-derived CDR1 and CDR2 are SGHTS and YDEGEE. CDR3 DNA: TGTGCCAGCAGCCCAGACAGGGCTTCCTACAATGAGCAGTTCTTC. It codes for CASSPDRASYNEQFF.

The chain is built from TRBV2 and TRBJ2-1, with TRBD1 identical over 7 bases. Germline V gene data show CDR1 as SNHLY and CDR2 as FYNNEI. The V segment lost 1 base and the J segment 2 bases; nucleotides outside the gene matches: 2. The CDR3 is made up of 15 amino acids. The CDR3 sequence is CASSEGGGAYNEQFF. The CDR3 DNA reads as TGTGCCAGCAGTGAAGGAGGGGGCGCCTACAATGAGCAGTTCTTC.

A few counts support this clone. The junction departs from germline at one end; a sequencing error may be responsible. This chain uses TRBV30 with TRBJ2-1, with unresolved D. Per the germline V gene, CDR1 is GTSNPN and CDR2 is SVGIG (reference sequence). The CDR3 has 13 amino acids. CDR3 coding DNA: TGTGCCTGGGGTGTTAGCTCCTACAATGAGCAGTTCTTC. Translating it yields CAWGVSSYNEQFF.

The gene calls are TRBV2 and TRBJ1-3; TRBD1 agrees at 7 bases. This CDR3 spans 15 amino acids. Trimming took 5 bases from V and 0 from J; bases not matched to a gene: 4. Per germline, CDR1 SNHLY and CDR2 FYNNEI. This chain's CDR3 is CASSPGQVSGNTIYF. The DNA for the CDR3 is TGTGCCAGCAGTCCTGGACAGGTCTCTGGAAACACCATATATTTT.

This clone showed up just a few times. The rearrangement uses TRBV9 and TRBJ1-4; D remains unclear. V was cut by 0 bases and J by 8 bases, with 8 bases left in between. The germline CDR1 and CDR2 sequences are SGDLS and YYNGEE. The CDR3 contains 13 residues. The CDR3, as DNA: TGTGCCAGCAGCGTAGACGGGGTGGAAAAACTGTTTTTT. It yields the protein CASSVDGVEKLFF.

The genes are TRBV4-2 and TRBJ2-5; 9 bases fit TRBD2. The J call may be wrong; the DNA end is better matched by TRBJ2-7. The CDR3 has 14 residues. The germline gives CDR1 LGHNA, CDR2 YNFKEQ. The CDR3 bases are TGTGCCAGCAGCGTACCTAGCGGGGCCTACGAGCAGTACTTC. Protein sequence: CASSVPSGAYEQYF.

The chain's CDR3 is CASSISVYGYTF. The CDR3 nucleotides are TGTGCCAGTAGTATTTCGGTCTATGGCTACACCTTC. The chain has TRBV19 and TRBJ1-2; D not certain. From germline, CDR1 is LNHDA and CDR2 SQIVND (reference sequence). The CDR3 has 12 amino acids. V shed 3 bases and J shed 4 bases, with 6 bases lying between them.

This clone was seen a few times. The V and J genes are TRBV9 and TRBJ2-3, with D possibly matching TRBD1 (5 bases). Germline V gene lookup returns CDR1 SGDLS and CDR2 YYNGEE. The V gene lost 0 bases and the J gene lost 8 bases, with 13 bases spanning the gap. CDR3 length: 14 amino acids. This chain's CDR3 is CASSVEISRATQYF. The CDR3 DNA reads as TGTGCCAGCAGCGTAGAGATTAGCAGGGCTACGCAGTATTTT.

The J gene is TRBJ2-3, the V gene TRBV9; D remains unclear. This CDR3 spans 15 amino acids. The V gene lost 3 bases and the J gene lost 2 bases, with 13 bases spanning the gap. The V gene's germline CDR1 is SGDLS and CDR2 YYNGEE. This CDR3 reads CASSGSSPDTDTQYF. The CDR3 DNA is TGTGCCAGCAGCGGAAGTTCGCCTGACACAGATACGCAGTATTTT.

This chain joins TRBV6-1 and TRBJ2-7; the match to TRBD1 covers 10 bases. The CDR3 contains 19 residues. V was clipped by 2 bases and J by 0 bases; unmatched bases: 13. Germline-derived CDR1 and CDR2 are MNHNS and SASEGT. The CDR3 nucleotides are TGTGCCAGCAGTGAAAGGGACAGGGGACGACTAGCGCCCTCCTACGAGCAGTACTTC. Protein: CASSERDRGRLAPSYEQYF.

This clone was recorded a few times. The chain links TRBV7-9 to TRBJ1-2; 8 bases are a match to TRBD1. With 4 bases clipped from V and 6 bases from J, the junction kept 1 base outside the gene matches. Germline-derived CDR1 and CDR2 are SEHNR and FQNEAQ (reference sequence). This CDR3 has 12 amino acids. The DNA for the CDR3 is TGTGCCAGCAGCTCACAGGGGGATGGCTACACCTTC. Protein product: CASSSQGDGYTF.

This clone has a handful of counts. This chain uses TRBV2 with TRBJ1-2; 9 nucleotides agree with TRBD1. The ends lost 5 bases at V and 3 bases at J; junction bases unmatched: 7. The germline gives CDR1 SNHLY, CDR2 FYNNEI. CDR3 length equals 15 residues. CDR3 protein: CASSKDRGEYYGYTF. The CDR3 DNA reads TGTGCCAGCAGTAAGGACAGGGGAGAGTACTATGGCTACACCTTC.